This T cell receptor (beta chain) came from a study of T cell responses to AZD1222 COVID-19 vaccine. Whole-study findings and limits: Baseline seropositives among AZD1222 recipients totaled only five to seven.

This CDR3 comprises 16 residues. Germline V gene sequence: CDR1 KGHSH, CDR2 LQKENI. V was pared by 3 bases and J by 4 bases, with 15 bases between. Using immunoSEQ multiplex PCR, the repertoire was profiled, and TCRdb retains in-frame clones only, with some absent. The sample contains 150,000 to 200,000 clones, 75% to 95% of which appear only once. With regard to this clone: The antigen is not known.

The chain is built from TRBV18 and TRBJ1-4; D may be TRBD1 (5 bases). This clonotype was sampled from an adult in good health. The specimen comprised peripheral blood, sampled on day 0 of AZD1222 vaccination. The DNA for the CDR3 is TGTGCCAGCTCACCGCCCCACGGGACGGATAATGAAAAACTGTTTTTT. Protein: CASSPPHGTDNEKLFF.